The clone carrying this TCR beta chain occurred a few times. This entry belongs to a study of response to subunit inactivated influenza vaccine. V lost 7 bases to trimming and J lost 8 bases, with 6 bases between them. Germline V gives CDR1 MDHEN, CDR2 SYDVKM. The length of the CDR3 is 10 residues. MiXCR was run by TCRdb on the RT-PCR reads, yielding one entry per CDR3 protein. Altogether hundreds of thousands of distinct CDR3 sequences are present, about 11% being singletons, with the ten largest covering around 10%. The same data also went into a second study, on T cells expressing NK-cell markers. This second study notes: Template switching by 5'RACE with UMIs generated the TCR beta cDNA. Also leading the CD3+CD56-NKG2C+ fraction in a few donors were these clonotypes.

Sample: PBMCs from blood, taken on the day of vaccination. This sequence joins TRBV28 and TRBJ1-3; D is undetermined. This TCR came from a man in his fifties who received an inactivated influenza vaccine. DNA for the CDR3: TGTGCCAGCACATCGGACACCATATATTTT. This translates into CASTSDTIYF.